This is a list of T cell receptor beta chains from one sample in a study of breast tumors, draining lymph nodes, adjacent tissues. TCRdb called the multiplex PCR reads again in MiXCR, with one record for every CDR3 protein. The table lists 150,000 to 250,000 distinct CDR3 sequences, approximately 30% of them singletons. Sequenced material: axillary lymph node tissue. The receptors were sampled from a female donor with breast cancer. Some clones in this sample may be carry-over from other donors' samples. The CDR3 runs from the conserved cysteine through the conserved F or W. Fields, in order: D gene, clone size, CDR3 length, J gene, V gene, CDR3 DNA, CDR3 protein. A D gene is named only where the DNA matches it firmly. The listing skips clone size in some rows; elsewhere it reads once, few, many or a size class.

>TRBD2|many|16|TRBJ2-7|TRBV4-3
TGCGCCAGCAGCCAAGAATTTGGACTAGCGGTCTACGAGCAGTACTTC
CASSQEFGLAVYEQYF
>TRBD1|many|14|TRBJ2-7|TRBV19
TGTGCCAGTAGTAGCAGGGACAGGGGCCACGAGCAGTACTTC
CASSSRDRGHEQYF
>TRBD2|few|16|TRBJ2-2|TRBV28
TGTGCCAGCAATATAGCGGGAGGGCCGGGCACCGGGGAGCTGTTTTTT
CASNIAGGPGTGELFF
>NA|NA|15|TRBJ1-5|TRBV7-8
TGTGCCAGCAGTTTAGTGGCCAGTAAGAATCAGCTCCAGCATTTT
CASSLVASKNQLQHF
>NA|many|15|TRBJ2-2|TRBV12-3/TRBV12-4
TGTGCCAGCAGTTTAGCGGGACGGTGGGGCGGGGAGCTGTTTTTT
CASSLAGRWGGELFF
>TRBD1|NA|15|TRBJ1-1|TRBV19
TGTGCCAGTAGTCCCCAGACAGGGGGGCACACTGAAGCTTTCTTT
CASSPQTGGHTEAFF
>NA|NA|14|TRBJ1-2|TRBV7-8
TGTGCCAGTAGCCCCTGGGGGGAGGACTATGGCTACACCTTC
CASSPWGEDYGYTF
>NA|NA|9|TRBJ2-2|TRBV18
TGTGCCAGCTCCAGGGAGCTGTTTTTT
CASSRELFF
>TRBD2|many|18|TRBJ2-1|TRBV4-2
TGTGCCAGCAGCCAAGAATGGGGGAGCGGGGGGGCTTACAATGAGCAGTTCTTC
CASSQEWGSGGAYNEQFF
>TRBD1|NA|14|TRBJ1-4|TRBV7-7
TGTGCTAGCAGCGAGGGACAGGGTTACGAAAAACTGTTTTTT
CASSEGQGYEKLFF
>NA|NA|11|TRBJ2-5|TRBV20-1
TGCAGTGCTCAACACCAAGAGACCCAGTCCTTC
CSAQHQETQSF
>NA|NA|11|TRBJ1-2|TRBV6-2/TRBV6-3
TGTGCCAGCAGTCCACCCCACAACATCCCCTTC
CASSPPHNIPF
>TRBD1|NA|14|TRBJ1-1|TRBV5-1
TGCGCCAGCAGCCCCAGGGGGCTTGACACTGAAGCTTTCTTT
CASSPRGLDTEAFF
>TRBD2|many|21|TRBJ2-1|TRBV7-2
TGTGCCAGCAGCTTAGCCAGCCCACGTCAATATAGCGGGGGGCTCTACAATGAGCAGTTCTTC
CASSLASPRQYSGGLYNEQFF
>NA|NA|13|TRBJ2-5|TRBV12-3/TRBV12-4
TGTGCCAGCAGTTTAGCAGGGAGTCAGCCCCAGTACTTC
CASSLAGSQPQYF
>NA|many|15|TRBJ1-5|TRBV19
TGTGCCAGTAGCTCCGGACTGGGGGAAGGTCAGCCCCAGCATTTT
CASSSGLGEGQPQHF
>NA|many|15|TRBJ2-7|TRBV6-1
TGTGCCAGCAGTGAAGAGTTGGGAAGTAACTACGAGCAGTACTTC
CASSEELGSNYEQYF
>NA|many|13|TRBJ2-3|TRBV20-1
TGCAGTGCTAGGGGGGAATCCACAGATACGCAGTATTTT
CSARGESTDTQYF
>TRBD2|NA|17|TRBJ2-3|TRBV29-1
TGCAGCGTAGATGGACTAGCGGGGGGCGGGGGCACAGATACGCAGTATTTT
CSVDGLAGGGGTDTQYF
>NA|NA|16|TRBJ1-1|TRBV30
TGTGCCTGGAGTCTAGGGGGGGGATCCATGAACACTGAAGCTTTCTTT
CAWSLGGGSMNTEAFF
>TRBD2|NA|11|TRBJ2-3|TRBV7-9
TGTGCCAGCAGCCCTGGACTAGCGGGGGAATTT
CASSPGLAGEF
>NA|NA|14|TRBJ2-5|TRBV7-2
TGTGCCAGCAGCGTTCCTCAGGGTTGGGAGACCCAGTACTTC
CASSVPQGWETQYF
>TRBD2|many|15|TRBJ2-1|TRBV7-2
TGTGCCAGCAGCCTGACTAGCGGGAGTCCCAATGAGCAGTTCTTC
CASSLTSGSPNEQFF
>TRBD2|many|16|TRBJ2-5|TRBV11-2
TGTGCCAGCAGCCCGCCCCAGACTAGCGGTTCGGCGGCCCAGTACTTC
CASSPPQTSGSAAQYF
>TRBD2|many|16|TRBJ2-5|TRBV6-5
TGTGCCAGCAGTTCTAGGACTAGCGGGAGTCTGGAGACCCAGTACTTC
CASSSRTSGSLETQYF
>NA|NA|14|TRBJ2-7|TRBV6-5
TGTGCCAGCAGTCACGACAGGGAGGGTTACGAGCAGTACTTC
CASSHDREGYEQYF
>NA|many|14|TRBJ2-2|TRBV19
TGTGCCAGTAGTAGGATATCGAACACCGGGGAGCTGTTTTTT
CASSRISNTGELFF
>TRBD2|NA|15|TRBJ2-5|TRBV7-9
TGTGCCAGCAGTACTGGGCGGGGGGCGGGGGAGACCCAGTACTTC
CASSTGRGAGETQYF
>TRBD2|many|15|TRBJ2-7|TRBV4-1
TGCGCCAGCAGCCAACTCCCCGGGGGGACCTACGAGCAGTACTTC
CASSQLPGGTYEQYF
>TRBD1|NA|16|TRBJ1-5|TRBV25-1
TGTGCCAGCAATAATCAGGGGGCGGGGGGCAATCAGCCCCAGCATTTT
CASNNQGAGGNQPQHF
>TRBD1|NA|14|TRBJ2-1|TRBV5-1
TGCGCCAGCAGCTTGGGACAGGGTGACACTGAGCAGTTCTTC
CASSLGQGDTEQFF
>TRBD1|NA|14|TRBJ2-7|TRBV6-1
TGTGCCAGCACTCAGACAGGGGCGTCCTACGAGCAGTACTTC
CASTQTGASYEQYF
>NA|NA|14|TRBJ1-1|TRBV12-3/TRBV12-4
TGTGCCGGCAGTTTAGGTGTGGAGGACACTGAAGCTTTCTTT
CAGSLGVEDTEAFF
>TRBD1|NA|16|TRBJ1-1|TRBV7-9
TGTGCCAGCAGCTCCCGGGACAGGGTCATGAACACTGAAGCTTTCTTT
CASSSRDRVMNTEAFF
>TRBD1|many|15|TRBJ1-2|TRBV14
TGTGCCAGCAGCCAAGAAGAGGGGGCGAAATATGGCTACACCTTC
CASSQEEGAKYGYTF